The sample holds many counts of the clone carrying this TCR beta chain. Individual cDNA molecules carried attached unique molecular identifiers. TCRdb itself ran the 5' RACE reads through MiXCR, one entry per CDR3 protein. The sample contains approximately 45,000 distinct CDR3 sequences, roughly 6.6% of which appear only once. The data derive from a study of early T cells in non-severe SARS-CoV-2 infection. Study as a whole: Bulk RNA isolated from unsorted whole blood underwent sequencing; chains were not paired.

The CDR3 loop spans 15 amino acids. From germline, CDR1 is SGHTA and CDR2 FQGTGA. Trimming left V 5 bases short and J 6 bases short, with 19 bases between. The source of this sequence is an adult who was a healthcare worker with PCR-confirmed SARS-CoV-2 infection or an uninfected control (not recorded which). Sample: whole blood. The V and J genes are TRBV7-3 and TRBJ1-1; D uncertain. This chain's CDR3 is CASSPDTAVWAEAFF. The CDR3 DNA is TGTGCCAGCAGCCCAGACACGGCCGTGTGGGCTGAAGCTTTCTTT.